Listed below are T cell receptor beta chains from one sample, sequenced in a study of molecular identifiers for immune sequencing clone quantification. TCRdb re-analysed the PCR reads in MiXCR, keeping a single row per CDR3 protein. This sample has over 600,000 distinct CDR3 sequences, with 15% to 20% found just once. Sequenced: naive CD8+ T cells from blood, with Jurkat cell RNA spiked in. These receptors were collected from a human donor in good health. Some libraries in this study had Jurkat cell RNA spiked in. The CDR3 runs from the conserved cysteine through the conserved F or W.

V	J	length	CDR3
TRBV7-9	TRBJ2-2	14	CASSPGQGAGELFF
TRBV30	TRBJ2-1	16	CAWSVGLARAYNEQFF
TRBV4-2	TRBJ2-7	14	CASSQVQGTYEQYF
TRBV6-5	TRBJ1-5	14	CASSYNTGTQPQHF
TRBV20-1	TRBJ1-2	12	CSARDSGYGYTF
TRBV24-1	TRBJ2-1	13	CATTQGPGQEQFF
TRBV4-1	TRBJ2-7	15	CASSLAAGEGYEQYF
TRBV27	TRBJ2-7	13	CASSSGTALEQYF
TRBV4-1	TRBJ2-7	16	CASRPGTSGNFYEQYF
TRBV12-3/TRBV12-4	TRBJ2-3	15	CASRRGQFSTDTQYF
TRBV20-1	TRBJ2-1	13	CSATTKQGNEQFF